Each of the 22 T cell receptor beta chains below was sequenced from the same sample in a study of radiotherapy plus CTLA-4 blockade in lung cancer. Profiling relied on immunoSEQ multiplex PCR, and the TCRdb table lists in-frame clones only, not all of them. The sample includes around 44,000 clones, 70% to 90% seen only once; the top ten take around a sixth. The starting material was peripheral blood, obtained from a patient treated with radiotherapy plus ipilimumab. The receptors originated from a human donor with non-small cell lung cancer that progressed on radiotherapy plus ipilimumab. Some clones in this sample may be carry-over from other donors' samples.

The chain couples TRBV28 to TRBJ2-7; D not certain. The CDR3 has 12 amino acids. Germline loops: CDR1 MDHEN, CDR2 SYDVKM. V shed 5 bases and J shed 6 bases, with 11 bases lying between them. Here the CDR3 reads CASSVYSREQYF. The CDR3 coding sequence is TGTGCCAGCAGTGTGTATAGTCGCGAGCAGTACTTC.

This rearrangement joins TRBV6-1 to TRBJ2-7, with 10 bases identical to TRBD1. From germline, CDR1 is MNHNS and CDR2 SASEGT. Trimming at V came to 7 bases and at J to 5 bases, leaving 8 bases not matched to a gene. The CDR3 totals 14 residues. CDR3 protein: CASTWDRGPNEQYF. The CDR3 DNA reads as TGTGCCAGCACCTGGGACAGGGGTCCCAACGAGCAGTACTTC.

This chain uses TRBV7-8 with TRBJ2-5; maybe TRBD1 (5 bases). V shed 2 bases and J shed 5 bases, with 15 bases lying between them. This CDR3 is 15 amino acids long. Germline assignment: CDR1 SGHVS and CDR2 FQNEAQ. The CDR3 DNA reads as TGTGCCAGCAGCTTACTGGATCCAGGGCGGGAGACCCAGTACTTC. This translates into CASSLLDPGRETQYF.

This chain connects TRBV5-1 to TRBJ2-7; tentative D call: TRBD2 (7 bases). The germline CDR1 and CDR2 sequences are SGHRS and YFSETQ. CDR3 length: 16 amino acids. Trimming cost V 0 bases and J 5 bases, with 18 bases left between them. The CDR3 loop is CASSLEGGPPLDEQYF. CDR3 coding DNA: TGCGCCAGCAGCTTGGAGGGGGGGCCACCTTTGGACGAGCAGTACTTC.

This clone has a handful of counts. The chain is built from TRBV9 and TRBJ1-2; weak D call: TRBD1 (6 bases). In germline, CDR1 is SGDLS, CDR2 YYNGEE. CDR3 length equals 15 residues. Trimming left V 0 bases short and J 8 bases short, with 17 bases between. The CDR3 region has the DNA TGTGCCAGCAGCGTAGCTAGGAGTTCTCAGGGGGGCTACACCTTC. Translated, it gives CASSVARSSQGGYTF.

The chain employs TRBV5-1 and TRBJ2-1, with D unclear. This CDR3 region has 13 residues. Trimming shortened V by 2 bases and J by 6 bases, and 9 bases separated the two germline ends. Per germline, CDR1 SGHRS and CDR2 YFSETQ. The CDR3 region has the DNA TGCGCCAGCAGCTTCGGTTACAGCAATGAGCAGTTCTTC. Its protein product is CASSFGYSNEQFF.

CDR3 sequence: CAISEFFHSGRSYEQYF. For the CDR3, the DNA is TGTGCCATCAGTGAGTTCTTCCATAGCGGGAGGTCCTACGAGCAGTACTTC. V gene TRBV10-3 combines with J gene TRBJ2-7; TRBD2 matches 10 bases. V lost 1 base, J lost 1 base, and 7 bases stayed unmatched. Germline V gene sequence: CDR1 ENHRY, CDR2 SYGVKD. This CDR3 has 17 residues.

For this clone: Other DNA sequences in the same sample also yield this CDR3. The rearrangement links TRBV5-1 to TRBJ2-6, with D possibly TRBD1 on 6 matching bases. The germline V and J ends were trimmed by 4 bases and 1 base, with 6 bases remaining between them. This CDR3 region has 14 residues. Per germline, CDR1 SGHRS and CDR2 YFSETQ. CDR3 coding DNA: TGCGCCAGCAGCCAGGGGTCTGGGGCCAACGTCCTGACTTTC. Protein sequence: CASSQGSGANVLTF.

This chain links TRBV29-1 with TRBJ1-1; 9 bases match TRBD1. The CDR3 totals 13 residues. CDR1 is SQVTM and CDR2 is ANQGSEA in the germline V gene. With 7 bases clipped from V and 7 bases from J, the junction kept 10 bases outside the gene matches. The CDR3 reads CSGVGQGDLEAFF. The CDR3 DNA follows: TGCAGCGGGGTGGGACAGGGAGACCTTGAAGCTTTCTTT.

The rearrangement links TRBV28 to TRBJ1-6, with unresolved D. The CDR3 consists of 18 residues. V was cut by 3 bases and J by 9 bases, with 24 bases left in between. Germline assignment: CDR1 MDHEN and CDR2 SYDVKM. The CDR3 sequence is CASSLTGFGRESGSPLHF. Here the CDR3 DNA reads TGTGCCAGCAGTTTGACGGGATTCGGGAGGGAGAGTGGTTCACCCCTCCACTTT.

This chain's CDR3 is CASSTGTYEQYF. In DNA form, the CDR3 reads TGTGCCAGTAGCACAGGGACGTACGAGCAGTACTTC. The J gene is TRBJ2-7, the V gene TRBV19; D might be TRBD1 (6 bases). Germline assignment: CDR1 LNHDA and CDR2 SQIVND (reference sequence). This CDR3 region has 12 residues. V was trimmed by 6 bases and J by 4 bases, leaving 10 bases between them.

The gene calls are TRBV10-3 and TRBJ2-7; 11 bases match TRBD2. V was clipped by 4 bases and J by 2 bases; unmatched bases: 4. Germline V gives CDR1 ENHRY, CDR2 SYGVKD. The CDR3 contains 15 residues. The CDR3 region is CAISGGTSGPYEQYF. The CDR3 region has the DNA TGTGCCATCAGTGGGGGGACTAGCGGCCCCTACGAGCAGTACTTC.

The chain's CDR3 is CASRTGAHTGELFF. For the CDR3, the DNA is TGTGCCAGCAGGACAGGAGCTCACACCGGGGAGCTGTTTTTT. V and J are TRBV28 and TRBJ2-2, with a tentative D call TRBD1 (6 bases). Germline CDR1 and CDR2: MDHEN and SYDVKM. The CDR3 has 14 amino acids. Trimming took off 6 bases at V and 3 bases at J, with 11 bases between the two ends.

The chain uses TRBV7-2 and TRBJ2-5; D remains ambiguous. V shed 5 bases and J shed 2 bases, with 18 bases lying between them. This CDR3 region has 16 residues. CDR1 SGHTA and CDR2 FQGNSA come from the germline V gene. The CDR3 sequence: CASSRPPLVSQETQYF. For the CDR3, the DNA is TGTGCCAGCAGCCGCCCCCCATTGGTGAGTCAAGAGACCCAGTACTTC.

Only one count was recorded for this clone. The chain has TRBV7-9 and TRBJ1-4; 9 bases align to TRBD1. The CDR3 has 14 amino acids. The V gene's germline CDR1 is SEHNR and CDR2 FQNEAQ (reference sequence). Trimming took 9 bases from V and 7 from J; bases not matched to a gene: 9. The DNA for the CDR3 is TGTGCCAGTCGCCCCGGGACAGGGTTTGAAAAACTGTTTTTT. It encodes CASRPGTGFEKLFF. Variable domain in full (rest from reference TRBV7-9 and TRBJ1-4): DTGVSQNPRHKITKRGQNVTFRCDPISEHNRLYWYRQTLGQGPEFLTYFQNEAQLEKSRLLSDRFSAERPKGSFSTLEIQRTEQGDSAMYLCASRPGTGFEKLFFGSGTQLSVL.

The table lists this clone with a count of one. This CDR3 reads CASSRGNGNTIYF. CDR3 nucleotide sequence: TGTGCCAGCTCCCGGGGAAATGGAAACACCATATATTTT. The rearrangement uses TRBV5-4 and TRBJ1-3; D unclear. This CDR3 has 13 amino acids. The ends were cut back, 7 bases at V and 3 bases at J, with 11 bases in the middle. Looked up from germline, CDR1 is SGHNT and CDR2 is YYREEE (reference sequence).

CDR3 region: CSVEGGPGDYEQYF. CDR3 nucleotides: TGCAGCGTTGAGGGCGGACCGGGGGACTACGAGCAGTACTTC. The chain employs TRBV29-1 and TRBJ2-7, with a possible D match to TRBD2 (6 bases). V was trimmed by 3 bases and J by 3 bases, leaving 15 bases between them. The CDR3 length is 14 residues. Looked up from germline, CDR1 is SQVTM and CDR2 is ANQGSEA.

Comment on this clone: The junction differs from germline at one of its ends, possibly a read error. This chain connects TRBV7-2 to TRBJ2-3; D gene ambiguous. This CDR3 has 13 residues. Germline CDR1 and CDR2: SGHTA and FQGNSA. As DNA, the CDR3 is TGTGCCAGCAGCGCGGTGAGCACCGATACGCAGTATTTT. Translated, it gives CASSAVSTDTQYF. The whole variable domain, remainder taken from reference TRBV7-2 and TRBJ2-3, is GAGVSQSPSNKVTEKGKDVELRCDPISGHTALYWYRQSLGQGLEFLIYFQGNSAPDKSGLPSDRFSAERTGGSVSTLTIQRTQQEDSAVYLCASSAVSTDTQYFGPGTRLTVL.

This chain uses TRBV6-5 with TRBJ2-5; 9 bases line up with TRBD2. After removal of 6 bases from V and 5 bases from J, the junction contained 7 bases not matched to a gene. This CDR3 has 14 residues. Germline-derived CDR1 and CDR2 are MNHEY and SVGAGI. The CDR3 DNA sequence: TGTGCCAGCAGACCCATAGCGGGAGTTGAGACCCAGTACTTC. This encodes CASRPIAGVETQYF.

The chain has TRBV27 and TRBJ1-1, with D perhaps TRBD1 (5 bases). The V end lost 2 bases, the J end lost 0 bases, and 10 bases lay between the germline ends. The CDR3 extends over 15 amino acids. Germline lookup yields CDR1 MNHEY and CDR2 SMNVEV (reference sequence). CDR3 sequence: CASSLKVGVNTEAFF. In DNA form, the CDR3 reads TGTGCCAGCAGTTTAAAGGTAGGGGTGAACACTGAAGCTTTCTTT.

The chain recombines TRBV9 with TRBJ1-1; TRBD1 might be the D (5 bases). This CDR3 contains 15 residues. V was trimmed by 3 bases and J by 1 base, leaving 13 bases between them. Germline CDR1 and CDR2: SGDLS and YYNGEE. CDR3 sequence: CASSAPGRANTEAFF. The CDR3 bases are TGTGCCAGCAGCGCCCCTGGCAGGGCGAACACTGAAGCTTTCTTT.

V gene TRBV27 combines with J gene TRBJ2-1, with TRBD2 matching over 10 bases. With 2 bases clipped from V and 8 bases from J, the junction kept 6 bases outside the gene matches. Germline lookup yields CDR1 MNHEY and CDR2 SMNVEV (reference sequence). The CDR3 covers 15 residues. Written as DNA, the CDR3 is TGTGCCAGCAGTTTACCGCTAGCGGGAGTGGATGAGCAGTTCTTC. It is translated as CASSLPLAGVDEQFF.